This T cell receptor (beta chain) originates from a study of T cells in Graves' hyperthyroidism and ophthalmopathy. Study findings and constraints: A model of 13 V-J features distinguished ophthalmopathy from stable hyperthyroidism.

The table lists this clonotype with many counts. Its target is unknown. The CDR3 has 14 amino acids. V trimming: 4 bases; J trimming: 7 bases; junction bases outside the gene matches: 8. Germline CDR1 SGHRS, CDR2 YFSETQ. Template material for amplifying TCR beta CDR3 regions consisted of RNA transcripts. HTBI primers drove first-round RT-PCR of the TCR CDR3. TCRdb fed the multiplex PCR reads into MiXCR, producing one record per CDR3 protein. Of around 500,000 distinct CDR3 sequences in the sample, about 15% were seen once. The sequencing input was blood. This clonotype was obtained from a woman aged 40-49 years with Graves' hyperthyroidism. The rearrangement joins TRBV5-1 to TRBJ2-3, with TRBD1 matching over 8 bases. The CDR3 nucleotides are TGCGCCAGCAGCGAAGGACAGGGATCGAATACGCAGTATTTT. Translation: CASSEGQGSNTQYF.